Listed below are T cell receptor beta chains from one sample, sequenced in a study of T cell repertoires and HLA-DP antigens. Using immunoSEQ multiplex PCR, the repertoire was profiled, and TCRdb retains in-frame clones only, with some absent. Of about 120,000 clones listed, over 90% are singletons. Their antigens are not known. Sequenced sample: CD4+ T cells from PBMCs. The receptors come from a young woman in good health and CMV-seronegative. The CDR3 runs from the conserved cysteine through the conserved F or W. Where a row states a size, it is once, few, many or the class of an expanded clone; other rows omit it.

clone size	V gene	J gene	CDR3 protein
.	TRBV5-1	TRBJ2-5	CASSPGLAGGQETQYF
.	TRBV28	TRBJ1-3	CASSLLGQGTIYF
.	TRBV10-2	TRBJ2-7	CASSDYFDEQYF
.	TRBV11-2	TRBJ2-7	CASSPGTKSSYEQYF
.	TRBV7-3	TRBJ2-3	CASSFSGSTDTQYF
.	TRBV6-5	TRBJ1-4	CASRGTGVREKLFF
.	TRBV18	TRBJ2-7	CASSPLRGAYEQYF
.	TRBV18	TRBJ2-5	CASSPPAGYGETQYF
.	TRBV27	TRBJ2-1	CASSFLRDYNEQFF
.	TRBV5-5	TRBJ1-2	CASSLVRSGYTF
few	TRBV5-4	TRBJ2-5	CASSLATVLTGRETQYF
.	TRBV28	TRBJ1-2	CASSLYRGGYGYTF
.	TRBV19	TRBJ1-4	CASSIGDRETEKLFF
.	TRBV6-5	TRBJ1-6	CASSLQGPLSPLHF
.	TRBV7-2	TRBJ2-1	CASSLAAWGGHASSYNEQFF
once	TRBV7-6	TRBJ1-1	CASSYYRNTEAFF